This T cell receptor (beta chain) was obtained from a study of blood T cell repertoires in COVID-19. Across the study: The origin of the acute and convalescent COVID-19 samples was the United States, Italy and Spain.

The germline CDR1 and CDR2 sequences are WSHSY and SAAADI. The CDR3 has 12 amino acids. Trimming at V came to 10 bases and at J to 10 bases, leaving 9 bases not matched to a gene. Original processing methods: The assay estimated nucleated cells by amplifying reference gene primers. TCRdb's table, derived via immunoSEQ multiplex PCR, lists solely in-frame clones and lacks some. Clone size and the V and J calls come from that table; the DNA yielded D and trimming. The sample lists about 120,000 clones; approximately 92% were seen once. The chain carries TRBV10-2 and TRBJ2-1; TRBD1 aligns across 8 bases. The specimen was peripheral blood. The TCR was taken from a man in his 70s with active or convalescent COVID-19. CDR3 sequence (DNA): TGCGCCACCCGGACAGGGCCGGGGGAGCAGTTCTTC. Its protein product is CATRTGPGEQFF.